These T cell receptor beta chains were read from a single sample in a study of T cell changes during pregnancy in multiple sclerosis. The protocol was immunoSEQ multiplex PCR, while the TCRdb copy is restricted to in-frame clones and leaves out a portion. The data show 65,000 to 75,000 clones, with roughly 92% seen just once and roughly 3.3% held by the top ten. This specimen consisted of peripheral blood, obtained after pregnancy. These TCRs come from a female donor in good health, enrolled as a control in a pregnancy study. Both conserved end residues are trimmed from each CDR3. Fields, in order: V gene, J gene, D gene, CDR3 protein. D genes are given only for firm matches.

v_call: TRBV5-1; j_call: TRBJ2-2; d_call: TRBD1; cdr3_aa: ASSLATGVNAGELF
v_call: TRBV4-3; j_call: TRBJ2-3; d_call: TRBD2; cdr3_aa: ASSQDQTSGGTDTQY
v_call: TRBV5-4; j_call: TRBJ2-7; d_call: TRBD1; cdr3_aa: ASSPETGSYEQY
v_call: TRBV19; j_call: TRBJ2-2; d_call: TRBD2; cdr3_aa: ASSIRGDTGELF
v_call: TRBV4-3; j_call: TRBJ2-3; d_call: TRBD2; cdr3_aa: ASSLTGGTDTQY
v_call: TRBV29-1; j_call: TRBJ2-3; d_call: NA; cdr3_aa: SAGAGASTDTQY
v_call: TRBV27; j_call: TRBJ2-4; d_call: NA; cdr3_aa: ASWLKGENIQY
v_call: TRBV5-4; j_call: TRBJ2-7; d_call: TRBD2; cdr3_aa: ASSQRTSGNDEQY
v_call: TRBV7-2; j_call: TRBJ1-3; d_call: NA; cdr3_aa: ASSSTRSVHSGNTIY
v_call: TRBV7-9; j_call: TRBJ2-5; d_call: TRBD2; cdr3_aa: ASSPTAAGGAQY
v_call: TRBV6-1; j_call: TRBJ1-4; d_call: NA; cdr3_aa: ASSLNNNEKLF
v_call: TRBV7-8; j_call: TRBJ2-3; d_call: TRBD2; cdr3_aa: ASSLRSGVRTDTQY
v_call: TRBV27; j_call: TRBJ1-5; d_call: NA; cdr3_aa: ASSYYGGANQPQH
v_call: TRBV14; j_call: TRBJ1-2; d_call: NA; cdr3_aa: ASSQDRWAGPYGYT
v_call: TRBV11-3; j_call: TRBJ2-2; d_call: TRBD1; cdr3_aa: ASSPGTGALRELF
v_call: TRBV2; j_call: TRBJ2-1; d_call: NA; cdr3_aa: ASSTRPGDEQF
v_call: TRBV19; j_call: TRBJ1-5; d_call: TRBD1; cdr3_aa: ASSPGTGSQPQH